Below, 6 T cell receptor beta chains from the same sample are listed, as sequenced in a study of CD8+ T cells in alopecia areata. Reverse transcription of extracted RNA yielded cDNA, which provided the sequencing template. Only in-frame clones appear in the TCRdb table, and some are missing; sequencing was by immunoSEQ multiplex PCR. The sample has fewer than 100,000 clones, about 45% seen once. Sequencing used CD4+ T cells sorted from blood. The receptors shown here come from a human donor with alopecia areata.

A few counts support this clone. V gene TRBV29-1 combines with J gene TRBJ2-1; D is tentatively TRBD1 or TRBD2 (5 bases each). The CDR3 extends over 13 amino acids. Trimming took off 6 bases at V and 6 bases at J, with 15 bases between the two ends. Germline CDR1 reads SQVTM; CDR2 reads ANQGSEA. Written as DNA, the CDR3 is TGCAGCGTAAAAAACTCTGGGGGCAATGAGCAGTTCTTC. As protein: CSVKNSGGNEQFF.

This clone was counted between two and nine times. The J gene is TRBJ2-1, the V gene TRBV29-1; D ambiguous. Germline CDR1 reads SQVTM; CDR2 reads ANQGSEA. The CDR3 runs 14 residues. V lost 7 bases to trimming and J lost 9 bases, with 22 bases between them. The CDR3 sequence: CSARGQFRSGEQFF. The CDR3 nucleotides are TGCAGCGCCAGAGGTCAGTTCAGGTCAGGTGAGCAGTTCTTC.

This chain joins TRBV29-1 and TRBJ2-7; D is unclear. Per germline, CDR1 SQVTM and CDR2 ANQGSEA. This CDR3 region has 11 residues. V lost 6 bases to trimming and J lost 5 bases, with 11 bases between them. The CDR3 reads CSVEIGDEQYF. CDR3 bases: TGCAGCGTGGAAATAGGCGACGAGCAGTACTTC.

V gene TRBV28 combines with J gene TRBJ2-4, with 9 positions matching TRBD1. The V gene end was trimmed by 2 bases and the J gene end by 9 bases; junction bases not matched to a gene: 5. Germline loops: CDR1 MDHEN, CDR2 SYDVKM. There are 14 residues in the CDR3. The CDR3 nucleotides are TGTGCCAGCAGTTTAGAGGACAGGGGAGGCATTCAGTACTTC. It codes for CASSLEDRGGIQYF.

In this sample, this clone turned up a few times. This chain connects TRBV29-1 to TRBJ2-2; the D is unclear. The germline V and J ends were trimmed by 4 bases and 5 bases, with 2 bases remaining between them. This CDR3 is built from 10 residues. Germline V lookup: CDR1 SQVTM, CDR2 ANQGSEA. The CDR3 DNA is TGCAGCGTTGCGACCGGGGAGCTGTTTTTT. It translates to CSVATGELFF.

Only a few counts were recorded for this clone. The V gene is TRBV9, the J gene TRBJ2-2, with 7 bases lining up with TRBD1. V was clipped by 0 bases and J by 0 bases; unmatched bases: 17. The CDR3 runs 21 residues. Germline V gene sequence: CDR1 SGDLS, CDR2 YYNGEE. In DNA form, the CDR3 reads TGTGCCAGCAGCGTAGGGCGTTCGGTCTTGATAGGGACAGCGAACACCGGGGAGCTGTTTTTT. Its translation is CASSVGRSVLIGTANTGELFF.